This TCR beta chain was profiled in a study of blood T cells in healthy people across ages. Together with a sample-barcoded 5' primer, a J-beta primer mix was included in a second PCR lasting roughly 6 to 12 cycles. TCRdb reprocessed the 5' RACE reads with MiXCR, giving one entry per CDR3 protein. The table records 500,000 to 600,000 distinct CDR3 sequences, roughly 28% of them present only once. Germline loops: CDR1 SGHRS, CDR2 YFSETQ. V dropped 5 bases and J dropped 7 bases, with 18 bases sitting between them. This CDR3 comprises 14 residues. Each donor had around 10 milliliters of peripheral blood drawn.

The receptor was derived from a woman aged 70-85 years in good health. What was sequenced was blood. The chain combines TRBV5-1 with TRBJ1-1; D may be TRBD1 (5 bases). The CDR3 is CASSTVAGADEAFF. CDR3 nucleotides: TGCGCCAGCAGTACGGTCGCCGGGGCGGATGAAGCTTTCTTT.